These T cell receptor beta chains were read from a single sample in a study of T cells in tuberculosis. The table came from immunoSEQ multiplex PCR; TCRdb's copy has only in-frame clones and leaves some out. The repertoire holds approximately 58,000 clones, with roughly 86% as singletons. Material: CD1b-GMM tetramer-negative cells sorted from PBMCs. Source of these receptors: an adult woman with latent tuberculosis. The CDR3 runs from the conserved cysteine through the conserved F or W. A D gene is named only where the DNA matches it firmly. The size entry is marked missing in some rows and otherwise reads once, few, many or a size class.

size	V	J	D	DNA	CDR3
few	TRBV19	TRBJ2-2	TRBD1	TGTGCCAGTAGGCGGACAGGGGGAATCGAGGACACCGGGGAGCTGTTTTTT	CASRRTGGIEDTGELFF
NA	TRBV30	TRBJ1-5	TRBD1	TGTGCCTGGGGACAGGGCCCCAATCAGCCCCAGCATTTT	CAWGQGPNQPQHF
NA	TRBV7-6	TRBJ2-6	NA	TGTGCCAGCAGCTTAGGGCCGTCTGGGGCCAACGTCCTGACTTTC	CASSLGPSGANVLTF
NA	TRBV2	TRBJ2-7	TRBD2	TGTGCCAGCAAGTACGTCCGGGGGGACTCCTACGAGCAGTACTTC	CASKYVRGDSYEQYF
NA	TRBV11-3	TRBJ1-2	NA	TGTGCCAGCAGCTTAGATCATGACTATGGCTACACCTTC	CASSLDHDYGYTF
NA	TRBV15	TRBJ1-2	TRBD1	TGTGCCACCAGCAGAGCGGACAGGGGAGGAGGGGGCTACACCTTC	CATSRADRGGGGYTF
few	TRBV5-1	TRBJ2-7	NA	TGCGCCAGCAGCTTGGCAGGGGGGTCCTACGAGCAGTACTTC	CASSLAGGSYEQYF
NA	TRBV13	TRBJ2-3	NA	TGTGCCAGCAGCTTAGGGACTAGAACAGATACGCAGTATTTT	CASSLGTRTDTQYF
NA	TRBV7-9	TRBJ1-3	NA	TGTGCCAGCAGCTTAAGCAGGGAAAACACCATATATTTT	CASSLSRENTIYF
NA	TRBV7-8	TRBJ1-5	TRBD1	TGTGCCAGCAGCTCCCTCCGACAGGGACTTTATCAGCCCCAGCATTTT	CASSSLRQGLYQPQHF
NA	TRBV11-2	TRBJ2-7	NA	TGTGCCAGCAGCCCCCCCTGGCCTGGTCCCTACGAGCAGTACTTC	CASSPPWPGPYEQYF
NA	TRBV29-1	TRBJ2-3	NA	TGCAGCACTGGGTGGGGGCGCACAGATACGCAGTATTTT	CSTGWGRTDTQYF
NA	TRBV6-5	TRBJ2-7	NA	TGTGCCACCCTTATAAGAGGGAGGTTAAACTACGAGCAGTACTTC	CATLIRGRLNYEQYF
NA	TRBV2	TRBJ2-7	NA	TGTGCCAGCAAGGCACCCGGGACATCCTACGAGCAGTACTTC	CASKAPGTSYEQYF
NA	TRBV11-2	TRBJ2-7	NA	TGTGCCAGCAGCCCTCGGAGCGAGCAGTACTTC	CASSPRSEQYF
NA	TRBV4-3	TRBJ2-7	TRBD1	TGCGCCAGCAGCCAAGATATAACATCGGGACAGGGGAACTACGAGCAGTACTTC	CASSQDITSGQGNYEQYF
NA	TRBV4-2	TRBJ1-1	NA	TGTGCCAGCAGCCAAGATGAGGCGGTGAACACTGAAGCTTTCTTT	CASSQDEAVNTEAFF
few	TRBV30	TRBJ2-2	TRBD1	TGTGCCTGGAGCAAAAGGACAGGGGGCCCGAACACCGGGGAGCTGTTTTTT	CAWSKRTGGPNTGELFF
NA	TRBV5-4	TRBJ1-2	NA	TGTGCCAGCAGCTTGGGGAGACAGTTGAACTATGGCTACACCTTC	CASSLGRQLNYGYTF
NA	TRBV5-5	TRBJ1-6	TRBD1	TGTGCCAGCAGCTTCTGGGACAGGGGCCCTAATTCACCCCTCCACTTT	CASSFWDRGPNSPLHF
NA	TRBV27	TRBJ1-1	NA	TGTGCCAGCAGTTTATCGTCCGTGGTCGGAGCTTTCTTT	CASSLSSVVGAFF
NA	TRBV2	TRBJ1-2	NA	TGTGCCAGCAGTGCCACTTCTGGCTACACCTTC	CASSATSGYTF
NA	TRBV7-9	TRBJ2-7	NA	TGTGCCAGCAGCTCACAGGGAGCCGAGCAGTACTTC	CASSSQGAEQYF
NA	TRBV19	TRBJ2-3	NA	TGTGCCAGTAGTATCTATAGCGGCTCCACAGATACGCAGTATTTT	CASSIYSGSTDTQYF
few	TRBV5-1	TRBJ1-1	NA	TGCGCCAGCAGCTTGGAGCGGGGTGAGGCTTTCTTT	CASSLERGEAFF
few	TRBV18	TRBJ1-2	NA	TGTGCCAGCTCACCACCGAACAGGGAATATGGCTACACCTTC	CASSPPNREYGYTF
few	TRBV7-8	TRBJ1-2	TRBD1	TGTGCCAGCAGCTTAGAAGGGACAGCGAGGGGTGGCTACACCTTC	CASSLEGTARGGYTF
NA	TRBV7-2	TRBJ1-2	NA	TGTGCCAGCAGCTTAGAAATACGGGACTATGGCTACACCTTC	CASSLEIRDYGYTF
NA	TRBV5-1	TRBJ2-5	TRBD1	TGCGCCAGCAGCCTCACAGGGGGAGAGACCCAGTACTTC	CASSLTGGETQYF
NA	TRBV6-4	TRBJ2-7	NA	TGTGCCAGCAGTGCGGAGTCGGGAGCGACCTACGAGCAGTACTTC	CASSAESGATYEQYF
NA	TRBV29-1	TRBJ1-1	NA	TGCAGCGTTGAAGTCCGGGGTGGGTTTGACACTGAAGCTTTCTTT	CSVEVRGGFDTEAFF
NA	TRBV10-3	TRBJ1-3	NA	TGTGCCGTGGGTCGGGAGGCGCGGGGAAACACCATATATTTT	CAVGREARGNTIYF
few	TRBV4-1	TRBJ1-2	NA	TGCGCCAGCAGCCTAATACCCACACAGGGTAACTATGGCTACACCTTC	CASSLIPTQGNYGYTF
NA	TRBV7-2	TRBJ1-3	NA	TGTGCCAGCAGCTTTCTGGACAGTTTGGATAGCACCATATATTTT	CASSFLDSLDSTIYF
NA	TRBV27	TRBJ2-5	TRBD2	TGTGCCAGCAGTCTTATAGCGGGAGGGGAGACCCAGTACTTC	CASSLIAGGETQYF
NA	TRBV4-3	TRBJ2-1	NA	TGCGCCAGTAGCCAAGAAACCCCGGGATATGAGCAGTTCTTC	CASSQETPGYEQFF
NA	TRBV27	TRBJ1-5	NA	TGTGCCAGCAGGCTCGGGACTCAAGGGGATCAGCCCCAGCATTTT	CASRLGTQGDQPQHF
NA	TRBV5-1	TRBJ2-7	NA	TGCGCCAGCAGCAAGGACAGAGCCTACGAGCAGTACTTC	CASSKDRAYEQYF
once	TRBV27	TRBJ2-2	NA	TGTGCCAGCAGTCCGGAGGAAAACACCGGGGAGCTGTTTTTT	CASSPEENTGELFF
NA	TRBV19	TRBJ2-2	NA	TGTGCCAGTAGTATAGGGCAGTACACCGGGGAGCTGTTTTTT	CASSIGQYTGELFF
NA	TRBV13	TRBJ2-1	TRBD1	TGTGCCAGCACCCAGGGGCCAGGGGGCTCCTCCGGTGAGCAGTTCTTC	CASTQGPGGSSGEQFF
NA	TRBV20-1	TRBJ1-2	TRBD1	TGCAGTGCTTGGACAGGGGATGGCTACACCTTC	CSAWTGDGYTF
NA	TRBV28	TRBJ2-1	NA	TGTGCCAGCAGTCCTTTAGGACAGCTGGCTAAAAATTTTAATGAGCAGTTCTTC	CASSPLGQLAKNFNEQFF
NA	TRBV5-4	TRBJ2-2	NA	TGTGCCAGCTCACTTACAGGTTTTCCCGGGGAGCTGTTTTTT	CASSLTGFPGELFF
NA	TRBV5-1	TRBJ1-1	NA	TGCGCCAGCAGCTTGGAACACCTCACGAACACTGAAGCTTTCTTT	CASSLEHLTNTEAFF
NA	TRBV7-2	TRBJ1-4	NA	TGTGCCAGCAGCTTAGAAATAGCAACTAATGAAAAACTGTTTTTT	CASSLEIATNEKLFF
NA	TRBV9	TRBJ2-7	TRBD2	TGTGCCAGCAGCCCCAGACTAGCGGGAGAGTTCTCCTACGAGCAGTACTTC	CASSPRLAGEFSYEQYF
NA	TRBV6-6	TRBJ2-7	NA	TGTGCCAGCAGTTACCCAGGGAAGAGTTCCTACGAGCAGTACTTC	CASSYPGKSSYEQYF
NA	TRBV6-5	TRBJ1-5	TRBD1	TGTGCCAGCAGTGGGACAGGTAATCAGCCCCAGCATTTT	CASSGTGNQPQHF
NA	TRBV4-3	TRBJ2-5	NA	TGCGCCAGCAGCCAAGGCAGGGATGTCGGGGAGACCCAGTACTTC	CASSQGRDVGETQYF
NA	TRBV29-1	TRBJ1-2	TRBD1	TGCAGCGTGGGGACAGGGGTTGCTGGCTACACCTTC	CSVGTGVAGYTF
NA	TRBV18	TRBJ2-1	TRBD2	TGTGCCAGCTCACCCTCGGGACTAGCGGGAGTTAAAGCTCAGTTCTTC	CASSPSGLAGVKAQFF
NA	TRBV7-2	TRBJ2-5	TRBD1	TGTGCCAGCAGCCTTCGAGACAGGGGCCGATCTATGGAGACCCAGTACTTC	CASSLRDRGRSMETQYF
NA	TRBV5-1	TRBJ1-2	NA	TGCGCCAGCAGCTTGGGAGTCGGGAGGGACTATGGCTACACCTTC	CASSLGVGRDYGYTF
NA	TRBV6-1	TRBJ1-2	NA	TGTGCCAGCAGTGAAGTGGCAGGGAACTATGGCTACACCTTC	CASSEVAGNYGYTF